This T cell receptor beta chain was found in a study of blood T cell repertoires in COVID-19. Looking at the study overall: Acute-phase and convalescent COVID-19 samples originated in the United States, Italy and Spain. PBMCs, B-cell-depleted T cells, or T cells provided the cDNA or gDNA that made up the material.

Germline lookup yields CDR1 SGHRS and CDR2 YFSETQ. The CDR3 has 18 amino acids. The V segment lost 2 bases and the J segment 3 bases; nucleotides outside the gene matches: 14. Authors' methods: Estimation of nucleated cell counts was performed using reference gene primer amplification. Assay: immunoSEQ multiplex PCR; the TCRdb copy retains only in-frame clones and omits some. V, J and clone size reflect that table, while D and trimming were determined from the DNA. The sample yields about 110,000 clones, about 88% seen once. This clonotype was sampled from a human donor in a cohort sampled during active COVID-19. Sequencing was done on a sample of peripheral blood. V is TRBV5-1 and J is TRBJ1-5; TRBD1 aligns across 7 bases. CDR3 DNA: TGCGCCAGCAGCTTCGGAAGGGGCAGGGGGTACTCCAATCAGCCCCAGCATTTT. This translates into CASSFGRGRGYSNQPQHF.